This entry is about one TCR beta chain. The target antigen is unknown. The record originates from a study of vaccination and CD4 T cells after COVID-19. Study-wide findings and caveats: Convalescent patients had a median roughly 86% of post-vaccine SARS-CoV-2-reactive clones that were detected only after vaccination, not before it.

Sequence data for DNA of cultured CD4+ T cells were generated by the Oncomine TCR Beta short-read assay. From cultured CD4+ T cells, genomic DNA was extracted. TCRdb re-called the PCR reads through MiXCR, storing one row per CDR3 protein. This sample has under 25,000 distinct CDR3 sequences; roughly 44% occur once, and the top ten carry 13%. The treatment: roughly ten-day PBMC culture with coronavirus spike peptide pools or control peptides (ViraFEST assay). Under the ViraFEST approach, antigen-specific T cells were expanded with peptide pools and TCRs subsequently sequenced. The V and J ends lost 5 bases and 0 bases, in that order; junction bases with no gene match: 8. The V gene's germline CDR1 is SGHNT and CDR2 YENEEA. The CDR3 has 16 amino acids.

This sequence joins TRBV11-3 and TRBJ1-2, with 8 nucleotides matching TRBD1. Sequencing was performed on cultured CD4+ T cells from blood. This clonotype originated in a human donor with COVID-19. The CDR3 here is CASSRGQDFPNYGYTF. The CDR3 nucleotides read TGTGCCAGCAGCCGGGGACAGGACTTTCCTAACTATGGCTACACCTTC.